This is a list of T cell receptor beta chains from one sample in a study of blood T cell repertoires in COVID-19. Measured with immunoSEQ multiplex PCR; TCRdb has only the in-frame clones, and not every one. The table shows 55,000 to 65,000 clones, with around four fifths occurring only once. Material for sequencing was peripheral blood. These receptors originate from a woman over 75 with acute or convalescent COVID-19. Each CDR3 is given with its conserved first and last residue. A D gene is named only where the DNA matches it firmly. Only part of the rows carry a size: once, few, many, or a class if the clone is expanded.

abundance	d_gene	v_gene	len	j_gene	CDR3aa	CDR3nt
NA	NA	TRBV9	15	TRBJ2-2	CASSVGQFGTGELFF	TGTGCCAGCAGCGTAGGGCAGTTCGGGACCGGGGAGCTGTTTTTT
NA	NA	TRBV27	14	TRBJ2-7	CASSSLAALAEQYF	TGTGCCAGCAGCTCCTTAGCGGCGTTGGCCGAGCAGTACTTC
NA	NA	TRBV6-5	12	TRBJ1-2	CASSLEGYGYTF	TGTGCCAGCAGCCTGGAGGGCTATGGCTACACCTTC
few	NA	TRBV7-6	16	TRBJ1-4	CASSSLLGGQNEKLFF	TGTGCCAGCAGCTCGCTCCTCGGGGGGCAAAATGAAAAACTGTTTTTT
NA	TRBD2	TRBV28	15	TRBJ2-7	CATTEPAGNSYEQYF	TGTGCCACCACGGAGCCAGCGGGAAACTCCTACGAGCAGTACTTC
NA	NA	TRBV18	15	TRBJ2-1	CASSTGTSSYNEQFF	TGTGCCAGCTCAACAGGGACAAGCTCCTACAATGAGCAGTTCTTC
NA	NA	TRBV9	15	TRBJ2-3	CASSVGAEGWTTQYF	TGTGCCAGCAGCGTAGGAGCGGAAGGGTGGACTACGCAGTATTTT
NA	NA	TRBV19	14	TRBJ2-2	CASSGTANTGELFF	TGTGCCAGTAGTGGTACGGCGAACACCGGGGAGCTGTTTTTT
NA	NA	TRBV6-2/TRBV6-3	14	TRBJ1-3	CASRRDNSGNTIYF	TGTGCCAGCCGCCGGGACAACTCTGGAAACACCATATATTTT
once	TRBD1	TRBV7-9	15	TRBJ1-2	CASSPAGTGVYGYTF	TGTGCCAGCAGCCCCGCCGGGACAGGGGTCTATGGCTACACCTTC
NA	NA	TRBV6-1	14	TRBJ1-6	CASSERQPNSPLHF	TGTGCCAGCAGTGAACGACAGCCAAATTCACCCCTCCACTTT
NA	TRBD1	TRBV19	16	TRBJ1-1	CASTFLGGDRDTEAFF	TGTGCCAGCACCTTTCTGGGGGGGGACAGGGACACTGAAGCTTTCTTT
few	TRBD1	TRBV4-1	15	TRBJ2-7	CASSQTRTGGKEQYF	TGCGCCAGCAGCCAAACCAGGACAGGGGGCAAGGAGCAGTACTTC
NA	TRBD1	TRBV19	16	TRBJ1-2	CASTRGQGAFPYGYTF	TGTGCCAGTACTAGGGGACAGGGGGCTTTCCCCTATGGCTACACCTTC
NA	TRBD1	TRBV27	16	TRBJ2-7	CASSLSSQGASYEQYF	TGTGCCAGCAGTTTATCGTCACAGGGGGCCTCCTACGAGCAGTACTTC
NA	NA	TRBV3-1/TRBV3-2	13	TRBJ2-7	CASSQDLTGGQYF	TGTGCCAGCAGCCAAGACCTGACCGGGGGGCAGTACTTC
NA	NA	TRBV5-8	16	TRBJ2-3	CASSLESGAVTDTQYF	TGTGCCAGCAGCTTGGAATCAGGGGCTGTCACAGATACGCAGTATTTT
NA	NA	TRBV14	14	TRBJ2-2	CASSQVSRGGELFF	TGTGCCAGCAGCCAAGTTTCACGCGGCGGGGAGCTGTTTTTT
NA	TRBD2	TRBV4-2	21	TRBJ2-1	CASSHPPPTSGKGVPYNEQFF	TGTGCCAGCAGCCACCCCCCCCCGACTAGCGGGAAGGGCGTACCGTACAATGAGCAGTTCTTC
NA	NA	TRBV6-2/TRBV6-3	14	TRBJ2-1	CASSHVGSEQGQFF	TGTGCCAGCAGCCACGTGGGATCCGAACAGGGGCAGTTCTTC
medium-sized	NA	TRBV21-1	15	TRBJ1-5	CASSKPPGRNQPQHF	TGTGCCAGCAGCAAACCGCCAGGGCGGAATCAGCCCCAGCATTTT
NA	NA	TRBV23-1	16	TRBJ1-5	CASSHRTDYSNQPQHF	TGCGCCAGCAGTCACCGGACAGACTATAGCAATCAGCCCCAGCATTTT
NA	TRBD1	TRBV18	18	TRBJ2-6	CASSPLGQEASGANVLTF	TGTGCCAGCTCACCCTTAGGACAGGAGGCCTCTGGGGCCAACGTCCTGACTTTC
NA	NA	TRBV7-3	18	TRBJ1-1	CASSAPPRQVGMNTEAFF	TGTGCCAGCAGCGCCCCCCCGCGACAGGTAGGCATGAACACTGAAGCTTTCTTT
NA	NA	TRBV24-1	14	TRBJ2-3	CATSATGWADTQYF	TGTGCCACCAGTGCAACAGGGTGGGCAGATACGCAGTATTTT
NA	NA	TRBV5-6	13	TRBJ2-5	CASSFNGQETQYF	TGTGCCAGCAGCTTTAACGGCCAAGAGACCCAGTACTTC
NA	NA	TRBV4-3	16	TRBJ2-7	CASSQDRSGMAYEQYF	TGCGCCAGCAGCCAAGATCGGTCAGGCATGGCCTACGAGCAGTACTTC
NA	TRBD1	TRBV9	15	TRBJ2-2	CASSGRGLEAGELFF	TGTGCCAGCAGCGGCAGGGGGCTTGAGGCCGGGGAGCTGTTTTTT
NA	TRBD2	TRBV5-4	13	TRBJ2-5	CASSPSGGTTQYF	TGTGCCAGCAGCCCTAGCGGTGGAACGACCCAGTACTTC
NA	NA	TRBV19	13	TRBJ1-5	CASRVAGNQPQHF	TGTGCCAGCCGGGTCGCCGGCAATCAGCCCCAGCATTTT
NA	NA	TRBV29-1	11	TRBJ1-2	CSVGQQDGYTF	TGCAGCGTTGGGCAACAGGATGGCTACACCTTC
once	NA	TRBV7-3	15	TRBJ2-7	CASSLKEGSPYEQYF	TGTGCCAGCAGCTTAAAGGAGGGGTCCCCCTACGAGCAGTACTTC
once	NA	TRBV27	15	TRBJ2-7	CASSSKSTGHYEQYF	TGTGCCAGCAGTTCCAAATCGACGGGTCACTACGAGCAGTACTTC
NA	NA	TRBV28	14	TRBJ1-4	CASERGSTNEKLFF	TGTGCCAGCGAAAGGGGGTCAACTAATGAAAAACTGTTTTTT
few	TRBD1	TRBV7-2	15	TRBJ1-6	CASSNRTGRNSPLHF	TGTGCCAGCAGCAACCGGACAGGGAGAAATTCACCCCTCCACTTT
NA	TRBD1	TRBV28	23	TRBJ2-6	CASLNPDRDGAGIRLSGANVLTF	TGTGCCAGCCTAAACCCGGACAGGGATGGGGCGGGTATACGCCTGTCGGGGGCCAACGTCCTGACTTTC
few	NA	TRBV7-2	14	TRBJ1-6	CASSSNRARSPLHF	TGTGCCAGCAGCTCCAACAGGGCACGCTCACCCCTCCACTTT
few	NA	TRBV27	14	TRBJ2-7	CASSPPGGLGEQYF	TGTGCCAGCAGTCCCCCCGGGGGGCTAGGCGAGCAGTACTTC
NA	NA	TRBV5-1	15	TRBJ2-3	CASSPKAGETDTQYF	TGCGCCAGCAGCCCGAAGGCAGGCGAGACAGATACGCAGTATTTT
NA	TRBD1	TRBV24-1	16	TRBJ2-2	CATSDPRTGGAGELFF	TGTGCCACCAGTGACCCACGGACAGGGGGGGCCGGGGAGCTGTTTTTT
once	NA	TRBV6-5	13	TRBJ1-1	CASSLGHNTEAFF	TGTGCCAGCAGTCTAGGACACAACACTGAAGCTTTCTTT
NA	NA	TRBV5-1	14	TRBJ2-7	CASSLARGFHEQYF	TGCGCCAGCAGCTTGGCCCGGGGGTTTCACGAGCAGTACTTC
NA	NA	TRBV6-5	13	TRBJ1-5	CASTREGDQPQHF	TGTGCCAGCACCCGCGAGGGGGATCAGCCCCAGCATTTT
NA	NA	TRBV6-5	15	TRBJ1-1	CASSYSIGVNTEAFF	TGTGCCAGCAGTTACTCGATAGGGGTGAACACTGAAGCTTTCTTT
NA	NA	TRBV18	14	TRBJ1-4	CASSPVATNEKLFF	TGTGCCAGCTCACCAGTGGCCACTAATGAAAAACTGTTTTTT
NA	TRBD2	TRBV6-6	16	TRBJ2-7	CASSFTSGRASYEQYF	TGTGCCAGCAGTTTCACTAGCGGGAGGGCCTCTTACGAGCAGTACTTC